Described below is a single T cell receptor (beta chain) sequence and its context. Source study methods: Amplification with reference gene primers provided the estimates of nucleated cell counts. Some clones are missing from TCRdb's copy, which holds only in-frame ones; the method was immunoSEQ multiplex PCR. From that table come the V and J calls and clone size; the DNA was used to work out D and trimming. The sample has 140,000 or so clones, roughly 84% seen once. This sample is drawn from a study of blood T cell repertoires in COVID-19. About the research overall: PBMCs, B-cell-depleted T cells, or T cells provided the cDNA or gDNA that made up the material.

V lost 2 bases to trimming and J lost 2 bases, with 18 bases between them. CDR3 length equals 17 residues. CDR1 and CDR2 from the germline V gene are MNHNS and SASEGT. Sequencing was carried out using peripheral blood. This receptor was obtained from a human donor in a cohort sampled during active COVID-19. The J gene is TRBJ2-5, the V gene TRBV6-1, with D maybe TRBD1 (5 bases). The CDR3 DNA is TGTGCCAGCAGTGAATTTATTGGCAGGGCCAAGCAAGAGACCCAGTACTTC. Encoded protein: CASSEFIGRAKQETQYF.